The present entry profiles one T cell receptor (beta chain) with its context. This record belongs to a study of multiple sclerosis patients with progressive multifocal leukoencephalopathy. V gave up 0 bases and J gave up 3 bases, with 12 bases separating them. The germline V gene encodes CDR1 LNHDA and CDR2 SQIVND (reference sequence). The CDR3 sequence is 15 residues long. Described time point: more than 5 months of natalizumab therapy. The repertoire was sequenced with immunoSEQ multiplex PCR; TCRdb's copy has only in-frame clones and lacks some. The data hold under 30,000 clones, with roughly 90% observed a single time.

The sample here was PBMCs, taken from a patient treated with natalizumab. J is TRBJ2-7 and V is TRBV19; the D gene is possibly TRBD2 (5 bases). The TCR sequence derives from a human donor with multiple sclerosis. In DNA, the CDR3 is TGTGCCAGTAGTATAGATTCCGGGATCGGCTACGAGCAGTACTTC. Residues: CASSIDSGIGYEQYF.